The 5 T cell receptor beta chains in this list originate from one sample, sequenced in a study of cytomegalovirus exposure and HLA in healthy donors. The PCR employed 60 Vbeta primers together with 13 Jbeta primers. Profiled with immunoSEQ multiplex PCR; TCRdb holds only in-frame clones, not every one. The sample has around 210,000 clones, 65% to 85% seen once; the top ten hold 1.5% to 2%. The sample comprised PBMCs. The origin of the receptors is a man aged 50 to 60 in good health and CMV-seronegative.

This sequence joins TRBV5-1 and TRBJ1-4, with a possible D match to TRBD1 (5 bases). CDR1 is SGHRS and CDR2 is YFSETQ in the germline V gene. V was pared by 4 bases and J by 8 bases, with 15 bases between. The CDR3 consists of 14 residues. The CDR3 loop is CASSTGQVREKLFF. CDR3 nucleotide sequence: TGCGCCAGCAGCACCGGACAAGTAAGGGAAAAACTGTTTTTT. The full variable domain, with the rest looked up from reference TRBV5-1 and TRBJ1-4, is KAGVTQTPRYLIKTRGQQVTLSCSPISGHRSVSWYQQTPGQGLQFLFEYFSETQRNKGNFPGRFSGRQFSNSRSEMNVSTLELGDSALYLCASSTGQVREKLFFGSGTQLSVL.

The V gene is TRBV11-3, the J gene TRBJ2-5; 9 bases map to TRBD1. The J call may not be correct, given that the DNA end is closer to TRBJ2-7. CDR3 length equals 15 residues. Germline V gives CDR1 SGHNT, CDR2 YENEEA. The CDR3 is CASSLDGTGTYEQYF. CDR3 bases: TGTGCCAGCAGCTTAGATGGGACAGGGACCTACGAGCAGTACTTC.

The chain couples TRBV6-5 to TRBJ1-3; D perhaps matches TRBD1 (6 bases). Germline V CDR1 and CDR2: MNHEY, SVGAGI. This CDR3 spans 14 amino acids. Trimming left V 6 bases short and J 4 bases short, with 13 bases between. The CDR3 coding sequence is TGTGCCAGCAGGAAGGTGGACAGAGGAAACACCATATATTTT. It yields the protein CASRKVDRGNTIYF.

CDR3 residues: CASRGAEAPDTQYF. DNA of the CDR3: TGCGCCAGCAGGGGAGCGGAGGCTCCAGATACGCAGTATTTT. The V gene is TRBV5-1, the J gene TRBJ2-3; D may be TRBD2 (5 bases). Trimming removed 5 bases at V and 4 bases at J, with 14 bases between. The CDR3 length is 14 residues. The V gene's germline CDR1 is SGHRS and CDR2 YFSETQ. Full variable domain (missing parts from reference TRBV5-1 and TRBJ2-3): KAGVTQTPRYLIKTRGQQVTLSCSPISGHRSVSWYQQTPGQGLQFLFEYFSETQRNKGNFPGRFSGRQFSNSRSEMNVSTLELGDSALYLCASRGAEAPDTQYFGPGTRLTVL.

In this sample, this clone turned up once. The V and J genes are TRBV2 and TRBJ1-3; 10 bases are shared with TRBD1. TRBJ2-2 matches the DNA end more closely, so the J call is doubtful. This CDR3 is 14 amino acids long. Looked up from germline, CDR1 is SNHLY and CDR2 is FYNNEI. CDR3 DNA: TGTGCCAGCCGGGACAGGGGAAACACCGGGGAGCTGTTTTTT. It yields the protein CASRDRGNTGELFF.